This TCR beta chain came from a study of CD8+ T cells in alopecia areata. Study background: The duration of tofacitinib was 6 to 18 months, with 6 months off drug afterward. Whole-study findings and limits: Elevated clonality characterized lesional scalp relative to normal scalp, particularly in alopecia totalis/universalis.

Of note for this clone: The antigen remains unidentified. At the DNA level, this CDR3 is encoded by other sequences in the same sample as well.

Sequencing relied on a cDNA template that was reverse transcribed from extracted RNA. The protocol was immunoSEQ multiplex PCR, while the TCRdb copy is restricted to in-frame clones and leaves out a portion. The top ten clones hold around 0.44% of a sample with some 240,000 clones, approximately 61% of them seen once. The V gene's germline CDR1 is SQVTM and CDR2 ANQGSEA. The CDR3 runs 12 residues. V shed 4 bases and J shed 1 base, with 7 bases lying between them. Lesional scalp punch biopsies and peripheral blood were collected from alopecia areata patients. This clonotype originated in a human donor with alopecia areata. Sample: CD4+ T cells sorted from blood, taken at week 0. The chain is built from TRBV29-1 and TRBJ1-1; no clear D gene. CDR3 amino acids: CSVGEGNTEAFF. The CDR3 bases are TGCAGCGTTGGCGAGGGGAACACTGAAGCTTTCTTT.